The rows below give T cell receptor beta chains drawn from one sample of a study of T cell clones after liver transplantation. TCRdb's copy holds only in-frame clones and misses some; the assay was immunoSEQ multiplex PCR. Of tens of thousands of clones listed, approximately 87% are singletons. Here the sequenced sample was CD8+ T cells from blood, taken 12 months after liver transplant. Receptors were obtained from a human patient who received a liver transplant. The graft donor may be the source of some T cells. CDR3s include the opening cysteine and the closing phenylalanine or tryptophan. D genes are given only for firm matches. Size is omitted from some rows. Given values are once, few, many or a class for expanded clones.

cdr3_nt | cdr3_aa | d_call | cdr3_length | j_call | v_call | clone_size
TGTGCCAGCAGCCCCAGTGTGGGACTAGCCTCCTACGAGCAGTACTTC | CASSPSVGLASYEQYF | TRBD2 | 16 | TRBJ2-7 | TRBV28 | -
TGCGCCAGCAACATAGCGGGAAACACCGGGGAGCTGTTTTTT | CASNIAGNTGELFF | TRBD2 | 14 | TRBJ2-2 | TRBV4-3 | -
TGCGCCAGCAGCCAAGCCCGGGGGTGGAAGTACACTGAAGCTTTCTTT | CASSQARGWKYTEAFF | - | 16 | TRBJ1-1 | TRBV4-3 | -
TGTGCCAGCAGCTTAGCCGGGACAGGGCTCTACGAGCAGTACTTC | CASSLAGTGLYEQYF | TRBD1 | 15 | TRBJ2-7 | TRBV7-6 | once
TGTGCCAGCAGCCAGGACGGGGGAAGTATTTACGAGCAGTACTTC | CASSQDGGSIYEQYF | - | 15 | TRBJ2-7 | TRBV27 | -
TGTGCCAGCAGCTACCGGGAGATCCCGAACACTGAAGCTTTCTTT | CASSYREIPNTEAFF | - | 15 | TRBJ1-1 | TRBV7-8 | -
TGTGCCAGTAGTACCAACCAGATCTCCGAAGCTTTCTTT | CASSTNQISEAFF | - | 13 | TRBJ1-1 | TRBV19 | -
TGCGCCAGCAGCCAAGATCGGGGGTATGGTCAGCCCCAGCATTTT | CASSQDRGYGQPQHF | - | 15 | TRBJ1-5 | TRBV4-3 | -
TGTGCCAGTAGTATCGTGAACTCTGGGGCCAACGTCCTGACTTTC | CASSIVNSGANVLTF | - | 15 | TRBJ2-6 | TRBV19 | -
TGCGCCAGCAGCTTGGGACTAGCGGGAATGTCCTCCTACGAGCAGTACTTC | CASSLGLAGMSSYEQYF | TRBD2 | 17 | TRBJ2-7 | TRBV5-1 | -
TGTGCCAGCAGTGCAGGGGGAAGCGGAGAAAAACTGTTTTTT | CASSAGGSGEKLFF | TRBD1 | 14 | TRBJ1-4 | TRBV6-5 | -
TGTGCCAGCTCAGGACAGGGGGCGACTGAAAAACTGTTTTTT | CASSGQGATEKLFF | TRBD1 | 14 | TRBJ1-4 | TRBV2 | -
TGTGCCAGCAGCACCCGAGACACGACCGCTTTGGGCACCATATATTTT | CASSTRDTTALGTIYF | - | 16 | TRBJ1-3 | TRBV7-2 | once
TGCGCCAGCAGCACCCGCCGGGACACCTCCTACGAGCAGTACTTC | CASSTRRDTSYEQYF | - | 15 | TRBJ2-7 | TRBV5-1 | once
TGTGCCAGTAGTATTTGGGGACTAGCTAACAATGAGCAGTTCTTC | CASSIWGLANNEQFF | TRBD2 | 15 | TRBJ2-1 | TRBV19 | -
TGCGCCAGCAGCCAAGGAGGTAGCGGGAACAATGAGCAGTTCTTC | CASSQGGSGNNEQFF | TRBD2 | 15 | TRBJ2-1 | TRBV4-3 | once
TGTGCCAGCAGCCACGCCCTGGGGTCCTACCAGGGGGAAAAACTGTTTTTT | CASSHALGSYQGEKLFF | - | 17 | TRBJ1-4 | TRBV11-1 | -
TGTGCCAGCAGTCCCATGCACTACGAGCAGTACTTC | CASSPMHYEQYF | - | 12 | TRBJ2-7 | TRBV25-1 | -
TGCGCCAGCAGCCAATTGGTCCCCCAAGAGACCCAGTACTTC | CASSQLVPQETQYF | - | 14 | TRBJ2-5 | TRBV4-1 | -
TGTGCCAGCAGCCTCCAAGGCGGGCCCTACGAGCAGTACTTC | CASSLQGGPYEQYF | - | 14 | TRBJ2-7 | TRBV28 | medium-sized
TGTGCCAGCAGCCTCTCGCCTGGGAGGGCCTACGAGCAGTACTTC | CASSLSPGRAYEQYF | TRBD2 | 15 | TRBJ2-7 | TRBV9 | once
TGTGCCAGCAGTTACGGGGGGGAGAACCACGAGCAGTACTTC | CASSYGGENHEQYF | TRBD2 | 14 | TRBJ2-7 | TRBV6-5 | -
TGTGCCAGCAGTGAGGTGCGGGGTAGCACAGATACGCAGTATTTT | CASSEVRGSTDTQYF | - | 15 | TRBJ2-3 | TRBV25-1 | -
TGCGCCAGCAGCCAAGAGAGGGGAAGAGGCTACACCTTC | CASSQERGRGYTF | - | 13 | TRBJ1-2 | TRBV4-1 | -
TGTGCCAGCAGCTTACTAGTTGATGGTGAGCAGTTCTTC | CASSLLVDGEQFF | - | 13 | TRBJ2-1 | TRBV7-6 | -
TGTGCCAGCAGCTCAGAGACAAAGGGAGCTGAAGCTTTCTTT | CASSSETKGAEAFF | - | 14 | TRBJ1-1 | TRBV7-9 | -
TGTGCCAGCAGTGTCCCCCCGGAGGGGGTTGAGCAGTTCTTC | CASSVPPEGVEQFF | - | 14 | TRBJ2-1 | TRBV6-1 | -
TGTGCCAGCAGCTCTCCCGGGACCGTTAGGGGGAATCAGCCCCAGCATTTT | CASSSPGTVRGNQPQHF | - | 17 | TRBJ1-5 | TRBV5-8 | -
TGTGCCAGCGAGCCAGGGGGCGCGGGCACTGAAGCTTTCTTT | CASEPGGAGTEAFF | TRBD1 | 14 | TRBJ1-1 | TRBV19 | once
TGTGCCAGCAGTTACTCGACCCCCCTGAATGAGCAGTTCTTC | CASSYSTPLNEQFF | - | 14 | TRBJ2-1 | TRBV6-5 | -
TGTGCCAGTAGTGGAGTAACGGGCAGCGAGCAGTACTTC | CASSGVTGSEQYF | - | 13 | TRBJ2-7 | TRBV19 | -
TGTGCCAGCAGCTTAACCCTAGCGGGAGGGCAAGAGCAGTACTTC | CASSLTLAGGQEQYF | TRBD2 | 15 | TRBJ2-7 | TRBV7-9 | -
TGTGCCAGCAGCCAAGGGAGGGGAGCGTTCAAAAACATTCAGTACTTC | CASSQGRGAFKNIQYF | - | 16 | TRBJ2-4 | TRBV14 | -
TGTGCCAGCAGTTACTCGGGACAGGGTATGGGGGAGCAGTACTTC | CASSYSGQGMGEQYF | TRBD1 | 15 | TRBJ2-7 | TRBV6-6 | -
TGTGCCAGTACCCCACTAGCGTCCTACTCCTACAATGAGCAGTTCTTC | CASTPLASYSYNEQFF | TRBD2 | 16 | TRBJ2-1 | TRBV19 | -
TGCGCCAGCAGCTACGGACTAGCGGGAATGGCCGGGGAGCTGTTTTTT | CASSYGLAGMAGELFF | TRBD2 | 16 | TRBJ2-2 | TRBV4-1 | -
TGTGCCAGCTCACCATGGGGCAGGGGAACAGATACGCAGTATTTT | CASSPWGRGTDTQYF | - | 15 | TRBJ2-3 | TRBV18 | -
TGTGCCAGCCTACCCCGTGAGGGCGGAGCAAGCACAGATACGCAGTATTTT | CASLPREGGASTDTQYF | - | 17 | TRBJ2-3 | TRBV7-8 | few
TGCAGCGTGGGACAGGGGGAACACTACGAGCAGTACTTC | CSVGQGEHYEQYF | TRBD1 | 13 | TRBJ2-7 | TRBV29-1 | -
TGCGCCAGCAGCCAAGATCTGGGCAGACAAGAGACCCAGTACTTC | CASSQDLGRQETQYF | - | 15 | TRBJ2-5 | TRBV4-1 | -
TGCAGCGCCGGTGGTCAGGGCGGGCAGGACTATGGCTACACCTTC | CSAGGQGGQDYGYTF | - | 15 | TRBJ1-2 | TRBV29-1 | -
TGTGCCAGCACCGAGGGGGAGGGCTATGGCTACACCTTC | CASTEGEGYGYTF | - | 13 | TRBJ1-2 | TRBV28 | -
TGTGCCAGCAGTTTAAACCGGTACGAGCAGTACTTC | CASSLNRYEQYF | - | 12 | TRBJ2-7 | TRBV28 | -
TGTGCCAGCAGTTCACTCCGGGACTCCAGGGACAATGAGCAGTTCTTC | CASSSLRDSRDNEQFF | - | 16 | TRBJ2-1 | TRBV27 | once
TGTGCCTGGAGTGTAGGACAGTTTGAAGCTTTCTTT | CAWSVGQFEAFF | - | 12 | TRBJ1-1 | TRBV30 | -
TGTGCCTGGAGTACGACAGGGGACTACGAGCAGTACTTC | CAWSTTGDYEQYF | TRBD1 | 13 | TRBJ2-7 | TRBV30 | -
TGTGCCTGGAGTGTCGGGAGTTACGGCGAGCAGTACTTC | CAWSVGSYGEQYF | - | 13 | TRBJ2-7 | TRBV30 | -
TGTGCCAGCAGCTTGGGTCCTAGCGGGGGGACCGATACGCAGTATTTT | CASSLGPSGGTDTQYF | TRBD2 | 16 | TRBJ2-3 | TRBV5-4 | -
TGTGCCAGCAGACCGACAGGATTCCCCCCAAAACTGTTTTTT | CASRPTGFPPKLFF | - | 14 | TRBJ1-4 | TRBV6-5 | -
TGTGCCAGCAGCCCGAGGGGACGCTACGAGCAGTACTTC | CASSPRGRYEQYF | - | 13 | TRBJ2-7 | TRBV9 | once
TGTGCCAGCAGTCCTGGTGGCGAAGGCTCCCCCGAGCAGTACTTC | CASSPGGEGSPEQYF | - | 15 | TRBJ2-7 | TRBV13 | -
TGTGCCAGCACCCAATACAGGGAGAGAGACGAGCAGTACTTC | CASTQYRERDEQYF | - | 14 | TRBJ2-7 | TRBV6-6 | once